Listed below are T cell receptor beta chains from one sample, sequenced in a study of T cell responses to AZD1222 COVID-19 vaccine. Assay used: immunoSEQ multiplex PCR; TCRdb lists only in-frame clones, some missing. The sample includes roughly 120,000 clones, less than 90% of them seen just once. The sequencing used peripheral blood, collected on day 0 of AZD1222 vaccination. These receptors were taken from an adult in good health. CDR3s include the opening cysteine and the closing phenylalanine or tryptophan. The order of the fields is V gene, J gene, clone size, D gene, CDR3 protein, CDR3 DNA. The D gene is left open where the match is weak. Expanded clones get a size class; other rows say once, few or many, or leave the size out.

>TRBV6-2/TRBV6-3|TRBJ2-2|NA|TRBD2
CASSYRLAVNTGELFF
TGTGCCAGCAGTTACCGACTAGCAGTTAACACCGGGGAGCTGTTTTTT
>TRBV11-3|TRBJ1-1|NA|TRBD1
CASSSGQGGYSEAFF
TGTGCCAGCAGCTCCGGACAGGGGGGGTACTCTGAAGCTTTCTTT
>TRBV19|TRBJ1-5|NA|TRBD1
CASSTPGRGLQPQHF
TGTGCCAGTAGTACTCCCGGCAGGGGGCTTCAGCCCCAGCATTTT
>TRBV7-2|TRBJ1-4|NA|TRBD1
CASSSGPTGGAEEKLFF
TGTGCCAGCAGCTCGGGGCCAACAGGGGGCGCGGAGGAAAAACTGTTTTTT
>TRBV5-1|TRBJ2-3|NA|NA
CASSLDRPTDTQYF
TGCGCCAGCAGCTTGGACAGGCCGACAGATACGCAGTATTTT
>TRBV11-2|TRBJ2-1|NA|NA
CASSLVNEQFF
TGTGCCAGCAGCTTAGTAAATGAGCAGTTCTTC
>TRBV6-5|TRBJ1-2|NA|NA
CASRPTGNLGGYTF
TGTGCCAGCAGGCCGACCGGGAACCTTGGGGGCTACACCTTC
>TRBV19|TRBJ2-7|few|NA
CASSPYRGGTYEQYF
TGTGCCAGTAGTCCATACAGGGGAGGGACCTACGAGCAGTACTTC
>TRBV19|TRBJ1-4|NA|TRBD1
CASSGTGVNEKLFF
TGTGCCAGTAGTGGGACAGGGGTGAATGAAAAACTGTTTTTT
>TRBV9|TRBJ2-7|NA|NA
CASSVGGTVYEQYF
TGTGCCAGCAGCGTAGGCGGGACAGTCTACGAGCAGTACTTC
>TRBV10-3|TRBJ1-5|NA|NA
CAISAVKGSNQPQHF
TGTGCCATCAGTGCGGTTAAGGGGAGCAATCAGCCCCAGCATTTT
>TRBV18|TRBJ2-7|NA|TRBD1
CASSPARTGATYEQYF
TGTGCCAGCTCACCCGCCCGGACAGGGGCCACCTACGAGCAGTACTTC
>TRBV9|TRBJ2-2|NA|NA
CASSPRTSDGELFF
TGTGCCAGCAGCCCCCGGACATCCGACGGGGAGCTGTTTTTT
>TRBV7-3|TRBJ2-1|NA|TRBD1
CASSHRGPNEQFF
TGTGCCAGCAGCCACAGGGGTCCTAATGAGCAGTTCTTC
>TRBV6-5|TRBJ2-7|once|TRBD1
CASSYSGTGGDEQYF
TGTGCCAGCAGTTATTCCGGGACAGGGGGTGACGAGCAGTACTTC
>TRBV6-6|TRBJ2-5|NA|TRBD2
CASSPLTSSETQYF
TGTGCCAGCAGCCCTTTGACTAGCTCGGAGACCCAGTACTTC
>TRBV29-1|TRBJ2-7|NA|NA
CSAAGMSYEQYF
TGCAGCGCTGCAGGGATGTCCTACGAGCAGTACTTC
>TRBV5-1|TRBJ1-4|NA|NA
CASSLPSATNEKLFF
TGCGCCAGCAGCCTCCCGAGTGCAACTAATGAAAAACTGTTTTTT
>TRBV9|TRBJ2-1|NA|TRBD2
CASSASAGGPFLNEQFF
TGTGCCAGCAGCGCTTCAGCGGGAGGGCCTTTCCTCAATGAGCAGTTCTTC
>TRBV18|TRBJ2-5|NA|NA
CASSPGSFRQETQYF
TGTGCCAGCTCACCAGGGAGTTTTCGCCAAGAGACCCAGTACTTC